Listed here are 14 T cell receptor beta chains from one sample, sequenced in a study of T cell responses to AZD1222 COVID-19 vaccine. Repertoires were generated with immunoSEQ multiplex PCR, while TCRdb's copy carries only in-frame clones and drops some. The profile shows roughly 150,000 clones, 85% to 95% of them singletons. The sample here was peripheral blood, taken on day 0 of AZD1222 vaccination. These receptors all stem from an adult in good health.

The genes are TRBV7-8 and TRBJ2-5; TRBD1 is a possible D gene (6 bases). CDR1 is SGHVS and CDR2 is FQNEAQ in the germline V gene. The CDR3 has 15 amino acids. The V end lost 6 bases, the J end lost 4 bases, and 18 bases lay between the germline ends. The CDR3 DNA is TGTGCCAGCAGATTTCAACCCCTCAGGGGAGAGACCCAGTACTTC. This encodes CASRFQPLRGETQYF.

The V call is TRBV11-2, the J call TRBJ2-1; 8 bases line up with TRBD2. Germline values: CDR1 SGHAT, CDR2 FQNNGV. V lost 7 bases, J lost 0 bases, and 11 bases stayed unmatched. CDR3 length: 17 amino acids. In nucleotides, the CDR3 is TGTGCCAGCAAAGGGATTGCGGGGGGCTCCTCCTACAATGAGCAGTTCTTC. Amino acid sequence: CASKGIAGGSSYNEQFF.

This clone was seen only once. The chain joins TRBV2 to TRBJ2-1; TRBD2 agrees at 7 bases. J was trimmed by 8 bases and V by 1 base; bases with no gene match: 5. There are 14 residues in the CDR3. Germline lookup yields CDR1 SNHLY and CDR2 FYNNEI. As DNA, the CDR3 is TGTGCCAGCAGTGAAGGGACTAGTATCTATGAGCAGTTCTTC. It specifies CASSEGTSIYEQFF.

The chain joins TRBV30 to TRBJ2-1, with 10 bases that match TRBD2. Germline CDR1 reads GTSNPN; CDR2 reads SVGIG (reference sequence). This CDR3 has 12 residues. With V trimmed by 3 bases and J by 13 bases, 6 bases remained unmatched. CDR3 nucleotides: TGTGCCTGGAGCAGCGGGAGGGCTGACCAGTTCTTC. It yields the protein CAWSSGRADQFF.

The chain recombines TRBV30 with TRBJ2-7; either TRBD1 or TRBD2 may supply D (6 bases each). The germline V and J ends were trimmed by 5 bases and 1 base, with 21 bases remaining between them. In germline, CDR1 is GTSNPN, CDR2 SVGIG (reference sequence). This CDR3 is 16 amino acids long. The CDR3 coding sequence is TGTGCCTGGTCGGGCTCAGGAACAGGGAGGTCCTACGAGCAGTACTTC. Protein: CAWSGSGTGRSYEQYF.

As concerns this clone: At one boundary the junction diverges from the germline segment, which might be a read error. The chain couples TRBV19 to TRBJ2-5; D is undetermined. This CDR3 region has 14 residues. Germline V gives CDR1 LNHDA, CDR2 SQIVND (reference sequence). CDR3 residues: CASSFHLRGEIQYF. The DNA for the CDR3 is TGTGCCAGTAGTTTCCACCTCAGAGGAGAGATCCAGTACTTC.

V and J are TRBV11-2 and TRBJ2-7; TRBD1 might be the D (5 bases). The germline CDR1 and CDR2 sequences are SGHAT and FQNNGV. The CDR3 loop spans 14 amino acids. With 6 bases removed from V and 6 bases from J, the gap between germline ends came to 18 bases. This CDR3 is CASSLGPPPVEQYF. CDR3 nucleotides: TGTGCCAGCAGTCTGGGGCCCCCCCCGGTCGAGCAGTACTTC.

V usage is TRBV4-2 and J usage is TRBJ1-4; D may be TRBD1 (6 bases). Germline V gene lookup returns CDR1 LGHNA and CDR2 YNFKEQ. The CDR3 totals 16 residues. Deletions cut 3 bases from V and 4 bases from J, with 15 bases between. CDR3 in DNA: TGTGCCAGCAGCCAGTCCTTAGGGGGTGTTAATGAAAAACTGTTTTTT. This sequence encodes CASSQSLGGVNEKLFF.

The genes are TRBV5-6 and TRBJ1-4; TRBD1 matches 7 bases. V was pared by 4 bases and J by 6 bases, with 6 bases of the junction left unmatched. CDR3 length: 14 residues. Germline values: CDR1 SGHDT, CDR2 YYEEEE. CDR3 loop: CASSRDRRDEKLFF. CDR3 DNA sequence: TGTGCCAGCAGCCGGGACAGACGAGATGAAAAACTGTTTTTT. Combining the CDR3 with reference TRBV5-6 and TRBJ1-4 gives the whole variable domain DAGVTQSPTHLIKTRGQQVTLRCSPKSGHDTVSWYQQALGQGPQFIFQYYEEEERQRGNFPDRFSGHQFPNYSSELNVNALLLGDSALYLCASSRDRRDEKLFFGSGTQLSVL.

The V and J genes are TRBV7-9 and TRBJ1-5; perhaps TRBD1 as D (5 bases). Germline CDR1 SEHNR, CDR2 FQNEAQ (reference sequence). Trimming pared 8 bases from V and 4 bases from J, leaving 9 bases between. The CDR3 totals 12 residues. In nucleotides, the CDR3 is TGTGCCAGCGGCGACAGTAATCAGCCCCAGCATTTT. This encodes CASGDSNQPQHF.

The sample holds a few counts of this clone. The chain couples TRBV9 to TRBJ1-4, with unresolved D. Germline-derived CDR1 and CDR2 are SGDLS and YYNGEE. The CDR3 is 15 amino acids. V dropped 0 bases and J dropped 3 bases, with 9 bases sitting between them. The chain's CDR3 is CASSVGVGSNEKLFF. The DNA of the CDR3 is TGTGCCAGCAGCGTAGGGGTGGGGTCTAATGAAAAACTGTTTTTT.

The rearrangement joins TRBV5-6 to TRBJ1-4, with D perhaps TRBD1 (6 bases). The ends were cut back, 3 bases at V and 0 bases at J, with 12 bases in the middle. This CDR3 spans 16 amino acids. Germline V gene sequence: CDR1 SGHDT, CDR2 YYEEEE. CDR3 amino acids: CASSSGQSSTNEKLFF. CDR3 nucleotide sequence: TGTGCCAGCAGCTCCGGACAGTCATCAACTAATGAAAAACTGTTTTTT.

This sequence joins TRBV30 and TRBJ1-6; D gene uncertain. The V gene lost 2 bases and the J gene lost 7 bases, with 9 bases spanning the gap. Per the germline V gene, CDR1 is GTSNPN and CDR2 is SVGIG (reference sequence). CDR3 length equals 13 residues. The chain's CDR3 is CAWSYLGNSPLHF. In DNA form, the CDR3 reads TGTGCCTGGAGTTACCTCGGGAATTCACCCCTCCACTTT.

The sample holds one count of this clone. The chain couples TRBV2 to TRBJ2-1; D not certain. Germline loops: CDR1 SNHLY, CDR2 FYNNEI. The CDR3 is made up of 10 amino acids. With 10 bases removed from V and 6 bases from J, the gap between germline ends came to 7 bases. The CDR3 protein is CATLGNEQFF. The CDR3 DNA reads TGTGCCACCCTTGGCAATGAGCAGTTCTTC.